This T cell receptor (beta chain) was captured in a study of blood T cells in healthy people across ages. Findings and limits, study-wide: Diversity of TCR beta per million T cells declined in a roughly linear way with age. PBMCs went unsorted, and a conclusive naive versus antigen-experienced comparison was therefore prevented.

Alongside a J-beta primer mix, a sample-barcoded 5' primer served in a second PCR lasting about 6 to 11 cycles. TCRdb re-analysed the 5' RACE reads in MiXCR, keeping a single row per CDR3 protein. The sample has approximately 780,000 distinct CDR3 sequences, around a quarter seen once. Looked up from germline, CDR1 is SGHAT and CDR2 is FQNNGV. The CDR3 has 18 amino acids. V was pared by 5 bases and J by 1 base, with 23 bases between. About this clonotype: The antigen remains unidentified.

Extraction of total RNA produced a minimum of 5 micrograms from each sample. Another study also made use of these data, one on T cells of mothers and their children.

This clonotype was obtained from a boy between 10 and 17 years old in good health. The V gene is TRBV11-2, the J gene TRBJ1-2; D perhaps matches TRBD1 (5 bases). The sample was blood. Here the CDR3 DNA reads TGTGCCAGCAGCAATCCCACAGGACGGGCTTCGAGTAACTATGGCTACACCTTC. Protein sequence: CASSNPTGRASSNYGYTF.